These T cell receptor beta chains were read from a single sample in a study of cytomegalovirus exposure and HLA in healthy donors. Measured with immunoSEQ multiplex PCR; TCRdb has only the in-frame clones, and not every one. This sample's clone table lists under 40,000 clones. The sample was PBMCs. The receptors were gathered from a woman in her forties in good health and CMV-seropositive. The CDR3 runs from the conserved cysteine through the conserved F or W.

V gene	CDR3 length	CDR3 protein
TRBV19	15	CASRAILGGSQPQHF
TRBV5-6	14	CASSLIRGGTEAFF
TRBV7-2	16	CASRIQGGGMVTEAFF
TRBV7-2	15	CASSLQAGGPYEQYF
TRBV9	14	CASSYDRVTDTQYF
TRBV27	15	CASKLQRGGPYEQYF
TRBV2	14	CASGSGQIHQPQHF
TRBV9	17	CASSVEGPGARGNTIYF
TRBV28	15	CASSTPLSLGGEQYF
TRBV7-8	16	CASSSPTGAGANVLTF
TRBV20-1	11	CSAREDTEAFF
TRBV5-1	13	CASSLTGGDEQYF
TRBV2	15	CASKWDSPPATEQYF
TRBV7-9	15	CASSLAGNERYGYTF
TRBV7-2	17	CASSPTLAWSSYNEQFF
TRBV4-1	15	CASSQGGTDSYEQYF
TRBV19	14	CASRERGPGETQYF
TRBV5-4	15	CASSLSLAGTDTQYF
TRBV5-1	14	CASSLPRSSGELFF
TRBV23-1	16	CASSQSRGLMNTEAFF
TRBV10-3	14	CAIRPTGTGNTIYF
TRBV6-5	16	CASSSPPGTEDSPLHF
TRBV7-9	13	CASSRTSTDTQYF
TRBV7-2	15	CASGLDRGTNTEAFF
TRBV11-2	15	CASSLDRSSGNTIYF
TRBV2	14	CASSVNGGTDTQYF
TRBV5-1	16	CASSLAGGVSYNEQFF
TRBV4-2	14	CASSHVMGMEAQYF
TRBV29-1	17	CSVEFGGAGGRVNEQFF
TRBV5-4	16	CASSPGLAGNTGELFF
TRBV28	14	CASSLTGADTEAFF
TRBV11-2	12	CASRGMTDTQYF
TRBV10-1	14	CASSDRGLYCEQFF
TRBV10-3	13	CAISEGTKDTQYF
TRBV7-3	13	CASSQQGPDTQYF
TRBV5-6	15	CASSSYNRVSYGYTF
TRBV5-8	13	CASSSTRTYEQYF
TRBV7-9	16	CASSLAGTYSGNTIYF
TRBV9	18	CASSVPLLAGANTGELFF
TRBV5-1	14	CASSPDRISYEQYF
TRBV5-1	14	CASRAGTVQETQYF
TRBV5-8	16	CASSLRLAGTKYEQYF
TRBV28	12	CATRDRSYGYTF
TRBV4-2	17	CASSQDRTGLGDTEAFF
TRBV6-5	14	CASSYGQPNTEAFF
TRBV2	15	CASSVDSSYNSPLHF
TRBV6-1	15	CASSLRGTNTGELFF
TRBV28	14	CASRSTGYNSPLHF